This T cell receptor (beta chain) stems from a study of T cell responses to AZD1222 COVID-19 vaccine. Repertoires were generated with immunoSEQ multiplex PCR, while TCRdb's copy carries only in-frame clones and drops some. This table holds some 98,000 clones, 88% found once. CDR1 is LNHDA and CDR2 is SQIVND in the germline V gene (reference sequence). Trimming cost V 4 bases and J 4 bases, with 10 bases left between them. This CDR3 is built from 14 residues. The clonotype originates from an adult who received the AZD1222 COVID-19 vaccine. Specimen: peripheral blood, collected 28 days after the second AZD1222 dose. The rearrangement links TRBV19 to TRBJ2-2; possible D gene TRBD1, 6 bases. The CDR3: CASSTQGTTGELFF. The CDR3 nucleotides are TGTGCCAGTAGTACTCAGGGGACCACCGGGGAGCTGTTTTTT.